The source of this T cell receptor beta chain is a study of neoadjuvant anti-PD-1 for oral cavity cancer. PBMC libraries mostly used 480 ng of input genomic DNA, with six replicates per sample. The data were produced by immunoSEQ multiplex PCR, yet TCRdb's version contains in-frame clones alone and is incomplete. The table lists about 14,000 clones, 74% of them singletons, with less than 3.5% in the top ten. Regarding time point: after neoadjuvant nivolumab, at surgical resection. The sample consisted of PBMCs, taken after nivolumab (anti-PD-1) treatment. This sequence originates from a person between 40 and 85 years old with oral cavity squamous cell carcinoma.

The CDR3, as DNA: TGTGCCAGCAGCAGAGGACAGCCTAGCAATCAGCCCCAGCATTTT. This translates into CASSRGQPSNQPQHF. This rearrangement joins TRBV6-1 to TRBJ1-5, with D perhaps matching TRBD1 (6 bases). The CDR3 extends over 15 amino acids. Trimming took 6 bases from V and 0 from J, leaving 12 bases between them. From germline, CDR1 is MNHNS and CDR2 SASEGT.